Shown below are 18 T cell receptor beta chains from a single sample sequenced in a study of blood T cell repertoires in COVID-19. The protocol was immunoSEQ multiplex PCR, while the TCRdb copy is restricted to in-frame clones and leaves out a portion. The table lists approximately 290,000 clones, approximately 86% of them singletons. The sequenced sample was peripheral blood. The receptors stem from a human donor with COVID-19, enrolled during active disease. The donor label of this sample is uncertain.

This clone was seen once. The CDR3 reads CASSGGAATDTQYF. The CDR3 region has the DNA TGTGCCAGCAGTGGCGGGGCCGCCACAGATACGCAGTATTTT. V usage is TRBV11-1 and J usage is TRBJ2-3; the D gene is possibly TRBD2 (6 bases). Trimming shortened V by 6 bases and J by 2 bases, and 12 bases separated the two germline ends. This CDR3 is 14 amino acids long. The germline CDR1 and CDR2 sequences are SGHAT and FQDESV (reference sequence).

The chain has TRBV5-6 and TRBJ1-6, with 9 bases aligning to TRBD1. Unmatched junction bases numbered 5, after V lost 2 bases and J lost 11 bases. The CDR3 spans 14 residues. Germline lookup yields CDR1 SGHDT and CDR2 YYEEEE. The CDR3 sequence is CASSFRDREAPLHF. CDR3 in DNA: TGTGCCAGCAGCTTCCGGGACAGGGAAGCACCCCTCCACTTT.

The J gene is TRBJ2-7, the V gene TRBV11-2; D gene uncertain. V was clipped by 5 bases and J by 6 bases, with 8 bases between them. The CDR3 spans 11 residues. The germline gives CDR1 SGHAT, CDR2 FQNNGV. The CDR3, as DNA: TGTGCCAGCAGCCCAGGCGTCGAGCAGTACTTC. It codes for CASSPGVEQYF.

V usage is TRBV21-1 and J usage is TRBJ1-3; the DNA was not used to check the table's D call, TRBD1. TRBV21-1 is reported as a pseudogene. The CDR3 spans 16 residues. In nucleotides, the CDR3 is TGTGCCAGCAGCAAACAGGGTCTGGACGGGGGAAACACCATATATTTT. This translates into CASSKQGLDGGNTIYF.

This clone appeared a few times. This chain uses TRBV2 with TRBJ1-1, with TRBD1 matching over 7 bases. The ends lost 4 bases at V and 1 base at J; junction bases unmatched: 15. CDR1 is SNHLY and CDR2 is FYNNEI in the germline V gene. The CDR3 covers 18 residues. The CDR3, as DNA: TGTGCCAGCAGTGTCCCCCGCGGCAGGGGGTGGGCGAACACTGAAGCTTTCTTT. This encodes CASSVPRGRGWANTEAFF.

The CDR3 reads CASRIGLAGNNEQFF. The CDR3 DNA follows: TGCGCCAGCAGAATCGGACTAGCGGGAAACAATGAGCAGTTCTTC. This chain links TRBV5-1 with TRBJ2-1; TRBD2 agrees at 12 bases. Germline values: CDR1 SGHRS, CDR2 YFSETQ. V dropped 5 bases and J dropped 5; count of bases not matched to a gene: 5. This CDR3 comprises 15 residues.

This chain links TRBV7-2 with TRBJ2-7; 8 bases are shared with TRBD2. Trimming cost V 1 base and J 3 bases; bases outside gene matches: 5. Germline CDR1 and CDR2: SGHTA and FQGNSA. The length of the CDR3 is 15 residues. Here the CDR3 reads CASSLGTSLDYEQYF. In DNA, the CDR3 is TGTGCCAGCAGCTTAGGGACTAGCTTGGACTACGAGCAGTACTTC.

This chain connects TRBV28 to TRBJ2-1, with a possible D match to TRBD1 (7 bases). The V gene's germline CDR1 is MDHEN and CDR2 SYDVKM. The CDR3 runs 16 residues. Trimming took 6 bases from V and 3 from J, leaving 18 bases between them. The CDR3 region is CASRYQTGRFYNEQFF. CDR3 sequence (DNA): TGTGCCAGCAGATATCAGACAGGGAGGTTCTACAATGAGCAGTTCTTC.

The table lists this clone with a few counts. V is TRBV7-9 and J is TRBJ1-1; D remains ambiguous. Trimming pared 4 bases from V and 8 bases from J, leaving 8 bases between. Germline-derived CDR1 and CDR2 are SEHNR and FQNEAQ (reference sequence). This CDR3 spans 11 amino acids. CDR3 amino acids: CASSSLIEAFF. In DNA, the CDR3 is TGTGCCAGCAGCTCCCTTATAGAAGCTTTCTTT. Full variable domain (missing parts from reference TRBV7-9 and TRBJ1-1): DTGVSQNPRHKITKRGQNVTFRCDPISEHNRLYWYRQTLGQGPEFLTYFQNEAQLEKSRLLSDRFSAERPKGSFSTLEIQRTEQGDSAMYLCASSSLIEAFFGQGTRLTVV.

This chain connects TRBV4-1 to TRBJ1-5, with TRBD1 identical over 8 bases. The CDR3 runs 13 residues. Germline CDR1 MGHRA, CDR2 YSYEKL. With V trimmed by 5 bases and J by 7 bases, 4 bases remained unmatched. CDR3 coding DNA: TGCGCCAGCAGCTCGGACAGGGAACAGCCCCAGCATTTT. Translated, it gives CASSSDREQPQHF.

This rearrangement joins TRBV11-2 to TRBJ2-5, with 9 bases fitting TRBD1. This CDR3 has 15 amino acids. V trimming: 6 bases; J trimming: 1 base; junction bases outside the gene matches: 6. Germline lookup yields CDR1 SGHAT and CDR2 FQNNGV. Here the CDR3 reads CASSRTGDIQETQYF. CDR3 DNA: TGTGCCAGCAGTAGGACAGGGGATATCCAAGAGACCCAGTACTTC. Looking up the rest from reference TRBV11-2 and TRBJ2-5 gives the full variable domain: EAGVAQSPRYKIIEKRQSVAFWCNPISGHATLYWYQQILGQGPKLLIQFQNNGVVDDSQLPKDRFSAERLKGVDSTLKIQPAKLEDSAVYLCASSRTGDIQETQYFGPGTRLLVL.

The genes are TRBV30 and TRBJ1-4; D not certain. The CDR3 is 11 residues long. Germline-derived CDR1 and CDR2 are GTSNPN and SVGIG (reference sequence). Trimming stripped 0 bases from V and 8 bases from J, with 4 bases between. CDR3 region: CAWSVQEKLFF. The CDR3 DNA sequence: TGTGCCTGGAGTGTTCAGGAAAAACTGTTTTTT.

The chain recombines TRBV28 with TRBJ2-7, with 12 bases identical to TRBD2. Per germline, CDR1 MDHEN and CDR2 SYDVKM. This CDR3 is 15 amino acids long. The V segment lost 6 bases and the J segment 2 bases; nucleotides outside the gene matches: 5. This CDR3 is CASRRLAGGTYEQYF. The CDR3 region has the DNA TGTGCCAGCAGGCGTCTAGCGGGAGGGACCTACGAGCAGTACTTC.

The chain joins TRBV28 to TRBJ1-4; no clear D. V lost 8 bases and J 8 bases, leaving 18 bases between the germline ends. The CDR3 sequence is 14 residues long. Per germline, CDR1 MDHEN and CDR2 SYDVKM. The CDR3 coding sequence is TGTGCCAGCTGGGAGGGAAGAGGTTCGGAAAAACTGTTTTTT. Its protein product is CASWEGRGSEKLFF.

The sample holds one count of this clone. The gene calls are TRBV7-2 and TRBJ2-1, with D hard to call. Trimming stripped 5 bases from V and 6 bases from J, with 8 bases between. The CDR3 covers 12 residues. CDR1 SGHTA and CDR2 FQGNSA come from the germline V gene. The CDR3 loop reads CASSLLVNEQFF. DNA for the CDR3: TGTGCCAGCAGCCTTTTAGTCAATGAGCAGTTCTTC. Looking up the rest from reference TRBV7-2 and TRBJ2-1 gives the full variable domain: GAGVSQSPSNKVTEKGKDVELRCDPISGHTALYWYRQSLGQGLEFLIYFQGNSAPDKSGLPSDRFSAERTGGSVSTLTIQRTQQEDSAVYLCASSLLVNEQFFGPGTRLTVL.

The chain has TRBV5-1 and TRBJ2-3; perhaps TRBD2 as D (6 bases). V gave up 0 bases and J gave up 3 bases, with 8 bases separating them. Germline assignment: CDR1 SGHRS and CDR2 YFSETQ. The CDR3 contains 14 residues. CDR3 DNA: TGCGCCAGCAGCTTGGAAGGGAGGACAGATACGCAGTATTTT. It is translated as CASSLEGRTDTQYF.

The V call is TRBV20-1, the J call TRBJ2-3, with D possibly TRBD2 on 6 matching bases. The CDR3 has 14 residues. Germline V gene lookup returns CDR1 DFQATT and CDR2 SNEGSKA (reference sequence). Trimming pared 3 bases from V and 2 bases from J, leaving 12 bases between. The CDR3 spells CSASHGEDTDTQYF. The CDR3 nucleotides read TGCAGTGCTAGTCACGGGGAGGACACAGATACGCAGTATTTT.

This rearrangement joins TRBV28 to TRBJ2-3; TRBD2 aligns across 7 bases. Germline trimming cut 2 bases from V and 5 bases from J; bases unmatched to any gene: 13. This CDR3 region has 17 residues. In germline, CDR1 is MDHEN, CDR2 SYDVKM. CDR3 protein: CASSLGGASGLLDTQYF. The CDR3 DNA follows: TGTGCCAGCAGTTTAGGCGGGGCTAGCGGATTATTAGATACGCAGTATTTT.